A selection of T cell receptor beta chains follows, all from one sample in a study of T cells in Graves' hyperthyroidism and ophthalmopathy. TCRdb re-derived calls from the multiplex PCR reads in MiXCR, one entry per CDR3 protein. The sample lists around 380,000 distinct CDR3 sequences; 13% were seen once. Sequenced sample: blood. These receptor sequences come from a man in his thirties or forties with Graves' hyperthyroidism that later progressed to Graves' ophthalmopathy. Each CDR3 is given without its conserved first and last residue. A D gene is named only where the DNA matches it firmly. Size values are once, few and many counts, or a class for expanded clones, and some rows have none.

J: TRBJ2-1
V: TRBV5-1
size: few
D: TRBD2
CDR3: ASSSRAGEVSYNEQF

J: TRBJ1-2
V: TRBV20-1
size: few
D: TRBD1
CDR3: SARDQGGAHYGYT

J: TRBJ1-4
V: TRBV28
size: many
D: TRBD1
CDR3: ASQTTGVIGKLF

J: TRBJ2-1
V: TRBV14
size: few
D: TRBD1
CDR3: ASSHWGTGHYNEQF

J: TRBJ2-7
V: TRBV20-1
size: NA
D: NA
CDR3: SARDLGTNYEQY

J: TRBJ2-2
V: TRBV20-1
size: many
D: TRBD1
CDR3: SASPPRGLNTGELF

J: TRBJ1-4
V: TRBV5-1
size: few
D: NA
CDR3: ASSLRPANEKLF

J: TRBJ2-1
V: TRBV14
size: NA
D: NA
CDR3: ASSQPHYNEQF

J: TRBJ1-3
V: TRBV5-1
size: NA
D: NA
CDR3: ASSRYSSGNTIY

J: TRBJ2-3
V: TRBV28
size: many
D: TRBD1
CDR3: ASSSGQGTSTDTQY

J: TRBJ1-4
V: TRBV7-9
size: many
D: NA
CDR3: ASSWGEALPKEKLF

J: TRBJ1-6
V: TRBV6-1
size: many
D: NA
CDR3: ASSFPTGSRNSPLH

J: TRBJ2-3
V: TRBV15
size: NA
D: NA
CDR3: ATSRRKDTQY

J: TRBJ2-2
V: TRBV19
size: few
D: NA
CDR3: ASSSPVAGPTGELF

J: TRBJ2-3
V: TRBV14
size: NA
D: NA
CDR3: ASSPPWAADTQY

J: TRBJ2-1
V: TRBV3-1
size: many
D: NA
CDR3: ASSPLGYEQF

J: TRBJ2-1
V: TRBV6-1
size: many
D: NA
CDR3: ASSDRVGNEQF

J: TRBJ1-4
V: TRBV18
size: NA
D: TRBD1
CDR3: ASSNRDSNEKLF

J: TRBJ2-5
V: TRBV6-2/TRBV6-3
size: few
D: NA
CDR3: ASSYLYQETQY

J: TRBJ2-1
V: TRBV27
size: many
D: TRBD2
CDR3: ASSPVYLAGGPRHNEQF

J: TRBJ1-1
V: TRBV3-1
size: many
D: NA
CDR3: ASSQESRNTEAF

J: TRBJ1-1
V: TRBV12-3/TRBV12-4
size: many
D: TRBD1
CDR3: AIRQGNTEAF

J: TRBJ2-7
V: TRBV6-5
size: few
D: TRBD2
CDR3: ASSYSRGAAYEQY

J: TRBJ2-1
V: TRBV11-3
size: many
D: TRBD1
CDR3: ASSFRGTGGRNEQF

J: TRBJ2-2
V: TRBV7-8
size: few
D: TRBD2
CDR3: ASSLGTSGATNTGELF

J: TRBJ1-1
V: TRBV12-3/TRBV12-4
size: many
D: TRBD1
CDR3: ASRQQGRRKDTEAF

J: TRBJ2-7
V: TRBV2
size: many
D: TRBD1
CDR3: ASRLTGGGEQY

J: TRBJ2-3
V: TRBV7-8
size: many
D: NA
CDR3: ASSFPMLDTQY

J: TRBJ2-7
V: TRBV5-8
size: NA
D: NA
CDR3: ASSFYRGGSSYEQY

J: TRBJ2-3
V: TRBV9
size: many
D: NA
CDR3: ASSVDRLGTQY

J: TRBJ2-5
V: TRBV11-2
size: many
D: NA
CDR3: ASSLDRGHQETQY

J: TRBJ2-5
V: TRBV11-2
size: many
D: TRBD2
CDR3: ASSFGGGETQY

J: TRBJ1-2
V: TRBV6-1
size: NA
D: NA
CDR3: ASRENDGRGAGYT

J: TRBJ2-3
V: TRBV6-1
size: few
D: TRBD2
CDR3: ASGVAGERGTQY

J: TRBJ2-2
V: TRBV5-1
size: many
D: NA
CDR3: ASRADNTGELF

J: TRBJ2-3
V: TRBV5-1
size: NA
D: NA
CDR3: ASSLEGGAPGTDTQY

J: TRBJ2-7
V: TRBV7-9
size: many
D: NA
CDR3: ASSGREQGPYEQY

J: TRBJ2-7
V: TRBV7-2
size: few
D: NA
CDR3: ASSLDGSPNYEQY

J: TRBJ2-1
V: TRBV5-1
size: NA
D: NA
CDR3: ASSFGGGADEQF

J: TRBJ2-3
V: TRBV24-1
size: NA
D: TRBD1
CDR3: ATSDQRTGTGARNTQY